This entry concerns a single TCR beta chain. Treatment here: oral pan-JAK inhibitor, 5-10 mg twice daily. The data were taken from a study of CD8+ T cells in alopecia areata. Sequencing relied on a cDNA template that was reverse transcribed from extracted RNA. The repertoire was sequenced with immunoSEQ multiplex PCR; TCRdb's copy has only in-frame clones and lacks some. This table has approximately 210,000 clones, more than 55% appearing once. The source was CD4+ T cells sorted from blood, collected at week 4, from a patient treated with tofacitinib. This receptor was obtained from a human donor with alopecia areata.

The CDR3 DNA reads TGTGCCAGCAGCTTCCCGGGACAACAGATGTACACCTTC. It translates to CASSFPGQQMYTF. This chain uses TRBV11-2 with TRBJ1-2, with D maybe TRBD1 (6 bases). Germline CDR1 is SGHAT and CDR2 is FQNNGV. This CDR3 is built from 13 residues. V dropped 3 bases and J dropped 11 bases, with 16 bases sitting between them.